Listed here are 6 T cell receptor beta chains from one sample, sequenced in a study of T cell repertoires in cytomegalovirus infection. TCRdb re-analysed the reads in MiXCR, keeping a single row per CDR3 protein. Here the sample spans 560,000 or so distinct CDR3 sequences, 15% to 20% being singletons. The sequencing input was CD8+ T cells from PBMCs. These receptors were obtained from a human donor in good health (CMV status not recorded). Some clones in this sample may be carry-over from other donors' samples.

This clonotype was seen many times. The chain couples TRBV7-8 to TRBJ1-4; D might be TRBD1 (6 bases). Germline CDR1 and CDR2: SGHVS and FQNEAQ. The V end lost 11 bases, the J end lost 3 bases, and 13 bases lay between the germline ends. CDR3 size: 13 residues. This CDR3 reads CACRDTPNEKLFF. For the CDR3, the DNA is TGTGCCTGCCGGGACACACCTAATGAAAAACTGTTTTTT.

This clonotype was detected a few times. The gene calls are TRBV2 and TRBJ2-1; TRBD2 matches at 7 bases. This CDR3 contains 13 residues. Losses at the gene ends were 6 bases for V and 4 bases for J; bases not matched to a gene: 3. CDR1 is SNHLY and CDR2 is FYNNEI in the germline V gene. Here the CDR3 reads CASRGAGYNEQFF. In nucleotides, the CDR3 is TGTGCCAGCAGAGGAGCGGGGTACAATGAGCAGTTCTTC.

This clonotype was detected many times. Here the CDR3 reads CASSQEGWGHIQYF. CDR3 coding DNA: TGCGCCAGCAGCCAAGAGGGCTGGGGGCACATTCAGTACTTC. The V and J genes are TRBV4-1 and TRBJ2-4; D perhaps matches TRBD1 (6 bases). V gave up 0 bases and J gave up 8 bases, with 11 bases separating them. Germline CDR1 is MGHRA and CDR2 is YSYEKL. CDR3 size: 14 residues.

This clonotype was recorded at least ten times. This chain links TRBV11-2 with TRBJ2-7; D may be TRBD1 (6 bases). Germline V gene lookup returns CDR1 SGHAT and CDR2 FQNNGV. Trimming took 3 bases from V and 2 from J, leaving 11 bases between them. The CDR3 is made up of 14 amino acids. For the CDR3, the DNA is TGTGCCAGCAGCTTGCCTGGACAGACCTACGAGCAGTACTTC. Translating it yields CASSLPGQTYEQYF. Full variable domain (rest looked up from reference TRBV11-2 and TRBJ2-7): EAGVAQSPRYKIIEKRQSVAFWCNPISGHATLYWYQQILGQGPKLLIQFQNNGVVDDSQLPKDRFSAERLKGVDSTLKIQPAKLEDSAVYLCASSLPGQTYEQYFGPGTRLTVT.

For this clonotype: A much larger clone differs from this one at a single base, so this may be a read error. The gene calls are TRBV19 and TRBJ1-2, with 8 bases that match TRBD1. This CDR3 has 14 amino acids. Germline CDR1 and CDR2: LNHDA and SQIVND (reference sequence). V lost 3 bases, J lost 9 bases, and 9 bases stayed unmatched. The CDR3 reads CASSMDRVVDCYTF. As DNA, the CDR3 is TGTGCCAGTAGTATGGACAGGGTGGTTGATTGCTACACCTTC.

V usage is TRBV20-1 and J usage is TRBJ1-2; 7 nucleotides agree with TRBD1. There are 14 residues in the CDR3. Per germline, CDR1 DFQATT and CDR2 SNEGSKA (reference sequence). V shed 7 bases, J shed 3 bases, and the junction held 11 bases outside the gene matches. The chain's CDR3 is CSGQPRGIDYGYTF. The CDR3 coding sequence is TGCAGTGGGCAGCCCAGGGGGATAGACTATGGCTACACCTTC.